One T cell receptor (beta chain) is described in this entry. These data originate in a study of blood T cell repertoires in COVID-19. Study information: T cells, B-cell-depleted T cells, or PBMCs supplied cDNA or gDNA.

The authors' processing: Quantification of nucleated cells was approximated via reference gene primer amplification. TCRdb's copy holds only in-frame clones and misses some; the assay was immunoSEQ multiplex PCR. For V, J and clone size, that table is used; D and trimming come from the DNA. The sample has 90,000 or so clones; around 90% are singletons. This CDR3 contains 13 residues. Germline V gene data show CDR1 as MNHNS and CDR2 as SASEGT. V lost 5 bases and J 5 bases, leaving 11 bases between the germline ends. The TCR was taken from a woman of 80 years or more with active or convalescent COVID-19. Sample: peripheral blood. This sequence joins TRBV6-1 and TRBJ2-3, with no clear D. The DNA of the CDR3 is TGTGCCAGCAGTCCCGGCGGTCTAGATACGCAGTATTTT. This codes for CASSPGGLDTQYF.